This note documents a single TCR beta chain sequence. This clone was observed a few times. The specificity of this receptor is unknown. Nothing much larger sits one base from this clone, and base qualities are not available. Library preparation was by the immunoSEQ multiplex PCR assay. The multiplex PCR relied on a mix of 60 forward primers for TCR Vbeta segments and 13 reverse primers for TCR Jbeta segments. The CDR3 region of rearranged TCR beta genes was amplified from genomic DNA with a multiplex PCR assay. The amplified TCR beta libraries were sequenced on the Illumina HiSeq System as 87-base-pair reads. On the study's bioinformatics: A later analysis counted tens of millions of unique TCR beta chains across the 666 repertoires, and roughly 9.9 million of these chains were shared by at least two donors. Raw reads were error-corrected and collapsed into unique sequences by a nearest-neighbor algorithm in which closely related sequences were merged to remove PCR and sequencing errors. To assign V, D and J gene segments, CDR3 sequences were aligned to IMGT reference sequences. For a sequence to be retained, a match of at least six nucleotides to both a V gene segment and a J gene segment was required. A rearrangement counted as productive if the CDR3 had no stop codons and remained in frame with V and J, and every other rearrangement counted as non-productive. Following IMGT convention, CDR3 was defined as the stretch from the second conserved V-encoded cysteine up to the conserved J-encoded phenylalanine. Sequences without an unambiguous match to a single V gene segment were excluded from the earlier analysis of a few hundred of the donors. In an earlier analysis of approximately 610 of the donors, V segments were called functional above 56.7% productive rearrangements and were called segregating when the between-donor standard deviation exceeded 5%. A statistical classification framework was built for diagnosing cytomegalovirus status from the catalog of TCR beta chain sequences. In a later analysis, TCR nucleotide sequences were compared against IMGT/GENE-DB human TR gene sequences so that V and J genes could be assigned. In a later analysis, CDR3 sequences and most-parsimonious VDJ recombination scenarios were assigned using the TCRdist pipeline. In a later analysis, each TCR beta chain was defined by its CDR3 amino acid sequence together with its V-gene family, and reads lacking a unique V-gene family were excluded. To address suspected cross-contamination and a sequencing artifact, a later analysis removed 592 highly shared, low-generation-probability nucleotide sequences. In a later analysis, a clonal expansion index for each public chain was calculated from normalized within-repertoire ranks of inferred template counts. A later analysis computed generation probabilities with a VDJ recombination model fitted to out-of-frame rearrangements, and checked the results against IGoR. Hypergeometric tests were used in a later analysis to score TCR-TCR, TCR-HLA and TCR-CMV co-occurrence, with a repertoire-size bias correction applied to the TCR pairs. To estimate false discovery rates, a later analysis permuted the HLA or CMV assignments 20 times. In a later analysis, co-occurring TCRs were grouped using DBSCAN, with TCRdist sequence similarity added in when clustering inside HLA-allele-positive subsets. Repertoires with fewer than 30,000 or more than 120,000 public chains, plus five repertoires with anomalous nucleotide sharing, were excluded from co-occurrence clustering. Not all clones reach the TCRdb copy of this immuneACCESS table, which keeps in-frame sequences only. Checked studies attribute under half of the gap to unresolved V genes and leave the rest unexplained. The DNA was the basis for D and trimming; V, J and clone size are from that table. The sample records 180,000 or so clones, 9.5% of which are singletons. The top ten clones comprise approximately 1.5% of the sample.

The cohort was made up of about 610 healthy bone marrow donors. Cohort members were all nominally healthy when sampled, although unrecorded immune exposures were likely present. The donor was CMV seropositive and belonged to the group of 250 to 300 seropositive cohort members. Each donor provided a peripheral blood sample, and peripheral blood mononuclear cells were used for TCR beta sequencing. Genomic DNA was extracted from the blood cell samples with the Qiagen DNeasy Blood Extraction Kit. CDR1 and CDR2, looked up from the germline V gene (reference sequence), are SEHNR and FQNEAQ. CDR3 length: 13 amino acids, cysteine to phenylalanine. Only the CDR3 portion is preserved as DNA: 39 bases, with reading frame beginning at the first base. V and J lose 5 bases and 2 bases, and a span of 10 bases separates them. This specimen comes from a study of cytomegalovirus exposure and HLA in healthy donors (dated by TCRdb to the late 2010s). About the study as a whole: According to an earlier analysis of several hundred of the donors, about 190 million T cells yielded 117 million unique TCR beta sequences and less than 300 Gb of sequence data. Donor age, sex, ethnicity and CMV serostatus were compiled together with the repertoire data. A later analysis re-examined previously published TCR beta repertoires from about 670 donors and added high-resolution HLA genotyping to investigate patterns of TCR occurrence. To decide whether each TCR beta V gene segment behaved as functional or pseudogenic, an earlier analysis of some 600 of the donors relied on high-throughput TCR beta sequencing. Roughly 300 gigabases of sequencing data and 75 million to 85 million unique TCR sequences made up an early release that covered fewer than 650 HLA-typed donors. Class I and class II HLA loci were covered by the typing at four-digit resolution. Among the roughly 400 genotyped donors, approximately 76% belonged to the genetic ancestry cluster associated with self-reported Caucasian donors. The number of donors typed differed by locus, with about 629-630 for A, B, C, DRB1 and DQB1, 522 for DQA1, approximately 570 for DPA1, and around 450 for DPB1. Every discovery cohort repertoire had been produced on one sequencing platform. The study was designed to test whether signatures of past pathogen exposure could be identified by cataloging public T cell receptors. Rather than using new phenotypic data, the later analysis identified candidate immune exposures from TCR beta sequences and from how often those sequences occurred across donors. To predict cytomegalovirus infection status, the study combined high-throughput TCR immunosequencing, statistical association of individual TCRs with disease status, and machine learning. A separate validation cohort of over 95 different subjects was used in addition to the 666-subject first cohort. On average, roughly 250,000 unique TCR beta nucleotide sequences were sequenced per donor among 398 genotyped donors of the cohort, with around 19% of those sequences being non-productive. Using immunosequencing, the study profiled T cell repertoires from around 670 subjects and related those repertoires to cytomegalovirus serostatus. Five DR-DQ haplotypes were treated as single units for association and clustering because of strong linkage in the cohort. A later genetic analysis used genome-wide SNP genotypes for about three fifths of the 666 donors, treating that subset as a discovery cohort. Results the study describes overall, beyond this receptor: A cluster of highly shared sequence variants was judged likely to be a technical artifact of the sequencing pipeline. Only TCR beta chains were sequenced in this cohort, and the absence of alpha or paired-chain data limited detectable features. In a later genetic analysis, fewer N-insertions in productive TCRs were reported among donors in an Asian-associated ancestry cluster than the approximately 670-donor mean. A further reported finding was that TCR beta sequences accurately predicted the HLA-A and HLA-B alleles for most subjects in the first cohort. The study gave a list of 150 to 200 TCR beta chains associated with cytomegalovirus. Sequencing depth was assumed to be roughly uniform across donors in the presence/absence analyses, though that assumption may not hold. Because the 87-base-pair reads could not distinguish some IMGT-functional V segments, including TRBV6-2 and TRBV6-3, those segments were excluded. The classifier was reported to diagnose cytomegalovirus status with high specificity and sensitivity in both the original cohort and the validation cohort. The authors suggested that the approach could potentially be generalized to other disease states and immunological phenotypes. When HLA alleles, especially DR and DQ, strongly co-occurred, TCR associations were difficult to assign to individual alleles. In vitro tests confirmed that a few of the cytomegalovirus-associated TCR beta chains recognize cytomegalovirus antigens. In a later analysis, HLA-associated TCR beta chains showed more clonal expansion and lower generation probabilities than non-associated chains that were equally common. Immune exposure information for the cohort was limited to CMV serostatus. Because counts were too low, roughly 18 rarely observed V segments, including chromosome 9 orphons, were left out of the earlier analysis of about 620 of the donors. In a later genetic analysis, a missense DCLRE1C variant was associated with V-gene and J-gene trimming of TCR beta chains, and the association was replicated in an independent cohort. A later analysis found that TCR association rates varied across HLA loci, with DRB1 alleles showing the most associated TCRs and HLA-C alleles the fewest. A later analysis found that most CMV-associated TCR beta chains appeared HLA-restricted, with HLA associations seemingly driven largely by CMV exposure. A later analysis associated about 18,000 TCR beta sequences with specific HLA alleles at a false discovery rate of 0.05. In an earlier analysis of approximately 590 of the donors, most TCR beta V segments appeared in productive rearrangements about 87% or about 30% of the time, broadly matching IMGT annotations. Because HLA typing was unavailable for some donors at each locus, only the typed subset was used in association tests. According to a later analysis, parvovirus B19, influenza, CMV and Epstein-Barr virus appeared linked to several top co-occurrence clusters. Most TCR sequences were observed very rarely across donors, whereas some public TCRs were present in many individuals. Linkage disequilibrium might explain the correlated functional status among segregating V segments, but an unknown experimental factor could not be ruled out.

The sample taken for sequencing was PBMCs. The rearranged chain carries TRBV7-9 and TRBJ2-7; no D gene is confidently identified. This receptor was identified in a young woman in good health and CMV-seropositive. The DNA is as follows: TGTGCCAGCAGCCGCACTACCACCTACGAGCAGTACTTC. It translates to CASSRTTTYEQYF.